The rows below give T cell receptor beta chains drawn from one sample of a study of T cell responses to AZD1222 COVID-19 vaccine. Here immunoSEQ multiplex PCR was the method, and the copy in TCRdb shows in-frame clones only, minus some. The table lists 85,000 or so clones, about 87% of them singletons. Specimen: peripheral blood, collected on day 0 of AZD1222 vaccination. These receptors were taken from an adult in good health. Both conserved end residues are part of each CDR3. D genes are given only for firm matches. Rows may omit the clone size; those that give it use once, few, many or a size class.

d_call j_call clone_size v_call cdr3_nt cdr3_aa
NA TRBJ1-2 NA TRBV12-5 TGTGCTAGTGGTTTGGGGGGATCGAAAGGCTACACCTTC CASGLGGSKGYTF
NA TRBJ1-1 NA TRBV15 TGTGCCACCAGCAGAATCCTTACTGAAGCTTTCTTT CATSRILTEAFF
TRBD1 TRBJ2-3 few TRBV2 TGTGCCAGCAATCAGGGGGCGATCGGCACAGATACGCAGTATTTT CASNQGAIGTDTQYF
TRBD1 TRBJ1-5 NA TRBV4-2 TGTGCCAGCAGCCAACCTCGAGAGGACAGGCGGCGCCAGCCCCAGCATTTT CASSQPREDRRRQPQHF
NA TRBJ1-5 NA TRBV12-3/TRBV12-4 TGTGCCAGCAGTTCTGCAACTAATCAGCCCCAGCATTTT CASSSATNQPQHF
NA TRBJ2-5 NA TRBV7-3 TGTGCCAGCAGCTTAATGGGATACCAAGAGACCCAGTACTTC CASSLMGYQETQYF
NA TRBJ2-7 NA TRBV4-1 TGCGCCAGCAGCCGGACGACAGGTTTCGACGAGCAGTACTTC CASSRTTGFDEQYF
TRBD2 TRBJ2-7 few TRBV7-2 TGTGCCAGCAGCACCGGCCGCGGGGGTGCTAGGGGAGAGCAGTACTTC CASSTGRGGARGEQYF
TRBD1 TRBJ2-4 NA TRBV27 TGTGCCAGCAGTGGGGGACAGCGGCGCGGCATTCAGTACTTC CASSGGQRRGIQYF
NA TRBJ1-1 NA TRBV29-1 TGCAGCGGTAGGACGGTATTCACTGAAGCTTTCTTT CSGRTVFTEAFF
NA TRBJ1-4 NA TRBV11-1 TGTGCCAGCAGCTTAGCCGGGAATGAAAAACTGTTTTTT CASSLAGNEKLFF
TRBD2 TRBJ2-1 NA TRBV11-3 TGTGCCAGCAGCGTGGGGGTCTTGAGCGGGGGTCGCGATGAGCAGTTCTTC CASSVGVLSGGRDEQFF
NA TRBJ2-5 NA TRBV5-6 TGTGCCAGCAGCTTAAGGATGGAAGAGACCCAGTACTTC CASSLRMEETQYF
NA TRBJ2-1 NA TRBV2 TGTGCCAGCAGGGCAGGGTTCGGACGGGGTGAGCAGTTCTTC CASRAGFGRGEQFF
NA TRBJ2-1 NA TRBV6-6 TGTGCCATCCGCCGACAGGTCCCCCCACAAATCTCCTACAATGAGCAGTTCTTC CAIRRQVPPQISYNEQFF
TRBD1 TRBJ1-5 NA TRBV2 TGTGCCAGCAGAGAGAGAGGACAGGGCAATCAGCCCCAGCATTTT CASRERGQGNQPQHF
NA TRBJ2-6 NA TRBV7-9 TGTGCCAGCAGCTTAGTGCCAGGGGCAATGGGTGGGGCCAACGTCCTGACTTTC CASSLVPGAMGGANVLTF
NA TRBJ1-6 NA TRBV10-3 TGTGCCATCAGTGACGGGGGGGGTCGTAATTCACCCCTCCACTTT CAISDGGGRNSPLHF
NA TRBJ1-5 NA TRBV6-5 TGTGCCAGCAGGGGCCCGGGTCCAAATCAGCCCCAGCATTTT CASRGPGPNQPQHF
NA TRBJ1-2 NA TRBV7-9 TGTGCCAGCAGCCCGCCCGCAGATAGACCTTATGGCTACACCTTC CASSPPADRPYGYTF
NA TRBJ1-1 few TRBV6-1 TGTGCCAGCAGTGAATGGTCAGGGATGAACACTGAAGCTTTCTTT CASSEWSGMNTEAFF
NA TRBJ1-2 NA TRBV11-2 TGTGCCAGCAGCTCGCGAGTAGGAAGGGACTATGGCTACACCTTC CASSSRVGRDYGYTF
NA TRBJ1-2 NA TRBV28 TGTGCCAGCAGTTTACAGGCAGTCGCCTTCGCTAACTATGGCTACACCTTC CASSLQAVAFANYGYTF
NA TRBJ1-1 NA TRBV6-5 TGTGCCAGCAGTACTTACCCCACTGAAGCTTTCTTT CASSTYPTEAFF
NA TRBJ1-2 NA TRBV24-1 TGTGCCACCAGTGATCCGTCGAAGGCTTCAATGAATGGCTACACCTTC CATSDPSKASMNGYTF
TRBD1 TRBJ2-7 few TRBV11-2 TGTGCCAGCAGCTTCTCACAGGGGGCGAACTACGAGCAGTACTTC CASSFSQGANYEQYF
TRBD1 TRBJ1-2 NA TRBV6-6 TGTGCCAGCAGTTATCGACAGGGGGCTCACTATGGCTACACCTTC CASSYRQGAHYGYTF
NA TRBJ1-2 NA TRBV29-1 TGCAGCGTTATCGGGGGCTACACCTTC CSVIGGYTF
NA TRBJ2-2 once TRBV14 TGTGCCAGCAGCTTGCGGGGGCTAGGGACCGGGGAGCTGTTTTTT CASSLRGLGTGELFF
NA TRBJ1-4 NA TRBV11-2 TGTGCCAGCAGCCCGAGCTGGGACCGGGTTCTTAATGAAAAACTGTTTTTT CASSPSWDRVLNEKLFF
TRBD1 TRBJ2-7 NA TRBV30 TGTGCCTGGAGTGATCTTCGGGACAGGACCTACGAGCAGTACTTC CAWSDLRDRTYEQYF
TRBD1 TRBJ1-4 NA TRBV5-4 TGTGCCAGCAGCTTCGGGACAGAGTATGAAAAACTGTTTTTT CASSFGTEYEKLFF
NA TRBJ1-1 NA TRBV29-1 TGCAGCGTAGAGGGCAGACCTGAAGCTTTCTTT CSVEGRPEAFF
NA TRBJ1-1 NA TRBV5-1 TGCGCCAGCAGCTTGGAAGTAGGCCGCGTCGCTTTCTTT CASSLEVGRVAFF
TRBD1 TRBJ1-1 NA TRBV19 TGTGCCAGTAGTGCCACAGGGGGCTTGAACACTGAAGCTTTCTTT CASSATGGLNTEAFF
TRBD1 TRBJ1-6 NA TRBV2 TGTGCCAGCAGTCTGGACAGGGGGACACCCCTCCACTTT CASSLDRGTPLHF
NA TRBJ2-3 NA TRBV5-5 TGTGCCAGCAGCTTGGGGGGGTCGGGTCCCACAGATACGCAGTATTTT CASSLGGSGPTDTQYF
NA TRBJ2-1 NA TRBV14 TGTGCCAGCAGCCTATTCCTAGGGGGAAGTGAGCAGTTCTTC CASSLFLGGSEQFF
NA TRBJ1-4 NA TRBV3-1/TRBV3-2 TGTGCCAGCAGCCAAGGACATGAAAAACTGTTTTTT CASSQGHEKLFF
NA TRBJ2-7 NA TRBV11-2 TGTGCCAGCAGCTCCTCCGGAGGGGAGCAGTACTTC CASSSSGGEQYF
NA TRBJ2-1 NA TRBV4-1 TGCGCCAGCAGCCCCTCCCCGGCGGGCTACAATGAGCAGTTCTTC CASSPSPAGYNEQFF
NA TRBJ1-2 NA TRBV4-1 TGCGCCAGCAGCGTAGAGGGGACGATCTATGGCTACACCTTC CASSVEGTIYGYTF
NA TRBJ1-1 once TRBV2 TGTGCCAGCTTTGGGGCTCAGAACACTGAAGCTTTCTTT CASFGAQNTEAFF
TRBD1 TRBJ1-2 NA TRBV27 TGTGCCAGCAGACAGGGGTTCTTGGGCTACACCTTC CASRQGFLGYTF
NA TRBJ2-2 once TRBV6-5 TGTGCCAGCAGCTACGACGCTTCCTCCACCGGGGAGCTGTTTTTT CASSYDASSTGELFF
NA TRBJ2-5 once TRBV3-1/TRBV3-2 TGTGCCAGCAGCCAAGCTGGCGGGATCCAAGAGACCCAGTACTTC CASSQAGGIQETQYF
TRBD1 TRBJ1-2 NA TRBV9 TGTGCCAGCAGCGCCCTGGGACAGGGTGGCGTTGGCTACACCTTC CASSALGQGGVGYTF
NA TRBJ1-4 NA TRBV28 TGTGCCTGTCGAATCCGGGCCATGAATGAAAAACTGTTTTTT CACRIRAMNEKLFF
NA TRBJ1-2 NA TRBV27 TGTGCCAGCAGCCAGGCGACGGTGGAGGGGGTCCGTGGCTACACCTTC CASSQATVEGVRGYTF
NA TRBJ1-1 NA TRBV29-1 TGCAGCGTCCGAGGGAACACTGAAGCTTTCTTT CSVRGNTEAFF
TRBD1 TRBJ1-1 NA TRBV5-1 TGCGCCAGCAGCTTGATTCTGTTGGCGACAGGGTCAGGGACTGAAGCTTTCTTT CASSLILLATGSGTEAFF
NA TRBJ2-7 NA TRBV7-6 TGTGCCAGCAGCTTGGGGCTACGGGGAACGGACGAGCAGTACTTC CASSLGLRGTDEQYF
TRBD2 TRBJ2-1 NA TRBV28 TGTGCCAGCAGTGGGCGACTAGCGCCCGCTCTGGATGAGCAGTTCTTC CASSGRLAPALDEQFF
NA TRBJ1-5 few TRBV7-2 TGTGCCAGCAGCTTGAACACCGGCTATAGCAATCAGCCCCAGCATTTT CASSLNTGYSNQPQHF
NA TRBJ1-5 NA TRBV28 TGTGCCAGCAGAATCCGTAGGGGATCGAGCAATCAGCCCCAGCATTTT CASRIRRGSSNQPQHF
NA TRBJ1-1 NA TRBV10-3 TGTGCCATCAGTGAGTCGGGGGCTTACATCGGCTTCATGAACACTGAAGCTTTCTTT CAISESGAYIGFMNTEAFF